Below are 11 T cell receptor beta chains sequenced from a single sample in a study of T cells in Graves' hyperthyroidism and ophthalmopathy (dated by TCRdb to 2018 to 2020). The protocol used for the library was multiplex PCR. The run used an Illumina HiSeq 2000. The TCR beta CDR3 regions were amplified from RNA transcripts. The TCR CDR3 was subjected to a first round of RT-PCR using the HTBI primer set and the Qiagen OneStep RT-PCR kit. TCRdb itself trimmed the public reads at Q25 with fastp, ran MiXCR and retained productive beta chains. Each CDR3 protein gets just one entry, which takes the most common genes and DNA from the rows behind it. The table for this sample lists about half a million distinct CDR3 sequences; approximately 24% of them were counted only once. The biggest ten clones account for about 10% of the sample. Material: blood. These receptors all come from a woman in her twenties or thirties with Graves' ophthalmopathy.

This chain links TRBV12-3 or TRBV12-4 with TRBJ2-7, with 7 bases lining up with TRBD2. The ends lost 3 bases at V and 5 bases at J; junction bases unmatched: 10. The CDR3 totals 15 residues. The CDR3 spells CASSFPGLKSHEQYF. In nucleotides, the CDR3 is TGTGCCAGCAGTTTTCCGGGACTAAAATCCCACGAGCAGTACTTC.

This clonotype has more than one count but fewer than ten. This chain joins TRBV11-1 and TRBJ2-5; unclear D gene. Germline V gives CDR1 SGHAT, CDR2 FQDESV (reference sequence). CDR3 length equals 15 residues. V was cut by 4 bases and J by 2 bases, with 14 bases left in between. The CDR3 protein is CASSSTGRVQETQYF. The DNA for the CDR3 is TGTGCCAGCAGCTCCACCGGCAGAGTACAAGAGACCCAGTACTTC.

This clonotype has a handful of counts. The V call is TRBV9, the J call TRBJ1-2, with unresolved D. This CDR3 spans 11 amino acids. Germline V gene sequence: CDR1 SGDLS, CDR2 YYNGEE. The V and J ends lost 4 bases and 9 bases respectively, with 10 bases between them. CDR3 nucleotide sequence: TGTGCCAGCAGCTCGCGTGGGAGCTACACCTTC. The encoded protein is CASSSRGSYTF. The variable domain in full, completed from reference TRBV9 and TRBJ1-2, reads DSGVTQTPKHLITATGQRVTLRCSPRSGDLSVYWYQQSLDQGLQFLIQYYNGEERAKGNILERFSAQQFPDLHSELNLSSLELGDSALYFCASSSRGSYTFGSGTRLTVV.

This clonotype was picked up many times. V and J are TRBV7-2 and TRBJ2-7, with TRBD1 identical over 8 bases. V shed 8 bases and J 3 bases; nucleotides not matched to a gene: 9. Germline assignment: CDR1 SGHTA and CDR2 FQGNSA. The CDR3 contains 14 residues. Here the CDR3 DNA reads TGTGCCAGCGGGCAGGGGGCCTTTAGCTACGAGCAGTACTTC. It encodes CASGQGAFSYEQYF.

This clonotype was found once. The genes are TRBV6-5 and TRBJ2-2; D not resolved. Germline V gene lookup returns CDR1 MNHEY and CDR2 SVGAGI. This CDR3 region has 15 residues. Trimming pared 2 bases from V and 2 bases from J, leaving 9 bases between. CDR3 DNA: TGTGCCAGCAGTTACCGTTCTTCTAACACCGGGGAGCTGTTTTTT. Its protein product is CASSYRSSNTGELFF.

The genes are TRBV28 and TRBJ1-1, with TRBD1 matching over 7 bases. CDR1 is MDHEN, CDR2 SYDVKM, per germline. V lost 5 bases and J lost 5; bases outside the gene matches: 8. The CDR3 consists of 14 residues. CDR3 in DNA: TGTGCCAGCAGTGGACACAGGGGACGGACTGAAGCTTTCTTT. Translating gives CASSGHRGRTEAFF.

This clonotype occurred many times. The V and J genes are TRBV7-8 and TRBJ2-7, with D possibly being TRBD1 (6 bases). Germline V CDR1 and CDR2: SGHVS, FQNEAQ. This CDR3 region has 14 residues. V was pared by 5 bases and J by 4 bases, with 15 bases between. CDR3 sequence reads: CASSHRQAIYEQYF. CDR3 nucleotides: TGTGCCAGCAGCCATCGACAGGCAATTTACGAGCAGTACTTC. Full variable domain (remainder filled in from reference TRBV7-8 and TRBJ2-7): GAGVSQSPRYKVAKRGQDVALRCDPISGHVSLFWYQQALGQGPEFLTYFQNEAQLDKSGLPSDRFFAERPEGSVSTLKIQRTQQEDSAVYLCASSHRQAIYEQYFGPGTRLTVT.

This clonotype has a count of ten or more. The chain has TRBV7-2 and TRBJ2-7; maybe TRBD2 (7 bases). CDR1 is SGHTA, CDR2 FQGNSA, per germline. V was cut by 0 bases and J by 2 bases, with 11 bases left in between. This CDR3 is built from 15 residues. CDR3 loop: CASSLARGAAYEQYF. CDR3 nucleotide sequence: TGTGCCAGCAGCTTAGCCCGGGGGGCCGCCTACGAGCAGTACTTC. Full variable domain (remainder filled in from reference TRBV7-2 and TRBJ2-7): GAGVSQSPSNKVTEKGKDVELRCDPISGHTALYWYRQSLGQGLEFLIYFQGNSAPDKSGLPSDRFSAERTGGSVSTLTIQRTQQEDSAVYLCASSLARGAAYEQYFGPGTRLTVT.

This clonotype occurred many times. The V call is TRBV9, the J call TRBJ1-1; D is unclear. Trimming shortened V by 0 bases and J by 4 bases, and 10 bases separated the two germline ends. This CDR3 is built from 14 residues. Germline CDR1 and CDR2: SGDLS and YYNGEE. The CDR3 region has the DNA TGTGCCAGCAGCGTAGTGGACGACGGCACTGAAGCTTTCTTT. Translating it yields CASSVVDDGTEAFF.

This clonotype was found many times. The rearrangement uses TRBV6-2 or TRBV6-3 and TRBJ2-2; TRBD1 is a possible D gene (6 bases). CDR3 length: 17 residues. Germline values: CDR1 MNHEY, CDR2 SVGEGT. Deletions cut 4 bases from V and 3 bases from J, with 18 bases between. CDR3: CASSSYLRDTYTGELFF. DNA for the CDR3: TGTGCCAGCAGTTCTTACCTCCGGGACACCTACACCGGGGAGCTGTTTTTT.

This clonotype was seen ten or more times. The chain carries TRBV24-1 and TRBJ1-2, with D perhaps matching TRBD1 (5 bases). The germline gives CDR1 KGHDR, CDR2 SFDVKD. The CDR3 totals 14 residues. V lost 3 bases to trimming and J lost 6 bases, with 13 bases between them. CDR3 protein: CATSDRQGGHGYTF. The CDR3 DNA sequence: TGTGCCACCAGTGATCGTCAGGGAGGGCATGGCTACACCTTC.